Following are 4 T cell receptor beta chains from one sample sequenced in a study of post-analysis software for immune sequencing data. Unique molecular identifiers were carried by the TCR beta cDNA libraries. TCRdb reprocessed the PCR reads via MiXCR and lists one record per CDR3 protein. The sample has about 770,000 distinct CDR3 sequences, roughly 50% seen once. General study points: In patients, five or six TRBV segments were more frequent than in controls, with TRBV5-6, TRBV5-1 and TRBV20-1 among them.

Their antigen targets remain unknown. Sequencing was performed on blood. Receptors were obtained from a girl between 10 and 17 years old with multiple sclerosis.

The J gene is TRBJ2-5, the V gene TRBV15; D possibly uses TRBD1 or TRBD2 (5 bases each). The end of the DNA is better explained by TRBJ2-4, so the J call may be wrong. Germline V CDR1 and CDR2: LNHNV, YYDKDF (reference sequence). The CDR3 runs 14 residues. This CDR3 reads CATSRDLGENIQYF. The CDR3, as DNA: TGTGCCACCAGCAGAGATTTGGGGGAAAACATTCAGTACTTC.

The chain links TRBV7-9 to TRBJ1-4; D unclear. CDR3 length: 14 residues. Germline V gives CDR1 SEHNR, CDR2 FQNEAQ (reference sequence). The V end was cut by 5 bases, the J end by 7 bases, with 14 bases between. The CDR3 DNA follows: TGTGCCAGCAGCCCTACCTTGGGTAGTGAAAAACTGTTTTTT. It yields the protein CASSPTLGSEKLFF.

The chain couples TRBV20-1 to TRBJ2-1, with a tentative D call TRBD2 (5 bases). V was pared by 0 bases and J by 0 bases, with 15 bases between. The CDR3 covers 17 residues. CDR1 is DFQATT and CDR2 is SNEGSKA in the germline V gene (reference sequence). CDR3 protein: CSARDRRTQSSYNEQFF. DNA of the CDR3: TGCAGTGCTAGAGATCGGCGGACTCAGAGCTCCTACAATGAGCAGTTCTTC.

This clonotype appeared a few times. The chain is built from TRBV20-1 and TRBJ2-5; 10 bases agree with TRBD1. Germline V gene data show CDR1 as DFQATT and CDR2 as SNEGSKA (reference sequence). Trimming took 2 bases from V and 2 from J; bases not matched to a gene: 5. CDR3 size: 15 residues. CDR3 sequence reads: CSARWTGGLQETQYF. DNA of the CDR3: TGCAGTGCTAGATGGACAGGGGGGCTTCAAGAGACCCAGTACTTC.